Sequencing of this T cell receptor beta chain was carried out in a study of blood T cell repertoires in COVID-19. Germline V gene sequence: CDR1 SGHRS, CDR2 YFSETQ. The length of the CDR3 is 15 residues. Germline trimming cut 1 base from V and 6 bases from J; bases unmatched to any gene: 6. Only in-frame clones appear in the TCRdb table, and some are missing; sequencing was by immunoSEQ multiplex PCR. The profile covers approximately 90,000 clones, with 70% to 80% appearing a single time and about half taken by the ten largest. Input material: peripheral blood. This receptor was taken from a human donor in a cohort sampled during active COVID-19. The J gene is TRBJ2-7, the V gene TRBV5-1; 11 bases are shared with TRBD2. DNA for the CDR3: TGCGCCAGCAGCTTGACTAGCGGGAGCGCGGGCGAGCAGTACTTC. As protein: CASSLTSGSAGEQYF.